The sequence of this T cell receptor (beta chain) was determined in a study of human T cells and chemical hapten exposure. Study information: Minor pooled library volume differences mainly drove per-sample TCR yield variation. Study results and caveats: Once DPC sensitization occurred, TCRs above 1 in 1000 frequency showed no change.

The V gene's germline CDR1 is LGHNA and CDR2 YNFKEQ. Trimming pared 1 base from V and 8 bases from J, leaving 18 bases between. The CDR3 has 16 amino acids. The authors' processing: Individual samples carried between 23,224 and 690,600 TCRs, with 95,638 as the median. TCRdb re-called the RACE reads through MiXCR, storing one row per CDR3 protein. These V and J calls rely on TCRdb rather than the paper's analysis. The sample holds approximately 79,000 distinct CDR3 sequences, approximately 8% seen once. This clonotype was counted between two and nine times. Its antigen is not identified. Described time point: healthy volunteer bleed at 6 weeks. Total RNA was isolated from unfractionated whole blood.

The clonotype comes from a male donor in good health. Some clones in this sample may be carry-over from other donors' samples. The chain joins TRBV4-2 to TRBJ2-1; the D gene is possibly TRBD2 (5 bases). The specimen was whole blood. CDR3 sequence: CASSQVGEAKRYEQFF. DNA of the CDR3: TGTGCCAGCAGCCAAGTCGGCGAAGCAAAGCGGTATGAGCAGTTCTTC.